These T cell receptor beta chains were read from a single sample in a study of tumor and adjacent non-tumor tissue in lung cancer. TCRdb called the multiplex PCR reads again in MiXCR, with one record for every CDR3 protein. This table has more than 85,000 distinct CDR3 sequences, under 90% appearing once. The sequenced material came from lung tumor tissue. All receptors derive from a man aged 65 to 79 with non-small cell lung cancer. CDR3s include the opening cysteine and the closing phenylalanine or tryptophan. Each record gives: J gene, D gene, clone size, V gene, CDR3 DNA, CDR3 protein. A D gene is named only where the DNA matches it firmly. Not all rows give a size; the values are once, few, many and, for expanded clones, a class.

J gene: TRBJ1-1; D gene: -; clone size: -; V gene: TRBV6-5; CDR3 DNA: TGTGCCAACAAGGCAGGTGTTAACACTGAAGCTTTCTTT; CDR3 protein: CANKAGVNTEAFF
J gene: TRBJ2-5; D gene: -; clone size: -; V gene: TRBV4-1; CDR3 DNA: TGCGTCAGCAACCAAGTATTGACAGTTGAAGAGACCCAGTACTTC; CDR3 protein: CVSNQVLTVEETQYF
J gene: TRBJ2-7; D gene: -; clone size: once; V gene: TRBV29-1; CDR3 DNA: TGCAGCTTTGAAGATCGAGAGAGCGAGCAGAACTTC; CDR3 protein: CSFEDRESEQNF
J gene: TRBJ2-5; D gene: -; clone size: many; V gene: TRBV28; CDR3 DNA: TGTGCCAGCAGTCCCATATCAGCAGGGAAAGAGACCCAGTACTTC; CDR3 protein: CASSPISAGKETQYF
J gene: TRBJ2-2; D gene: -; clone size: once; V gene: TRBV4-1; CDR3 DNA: TGCGCCAACAGCCAAGTTTCATTTTGGGCGGGATCAGTCACAGTGGAGCTGTTTTTT; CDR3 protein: CANSQVSFWAGSVTVELFF
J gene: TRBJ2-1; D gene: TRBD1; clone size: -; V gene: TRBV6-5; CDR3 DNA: TGTGCCAGTGGGGGACGGGACAGGGCCTACCATGAACAGTTCTTC; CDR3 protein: CASGGRDRAYHEQFF
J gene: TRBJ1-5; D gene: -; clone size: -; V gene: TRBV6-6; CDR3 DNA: TGTACCAGCAGTCACGGGAATCAGCCCCAGCATTTT; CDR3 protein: CTSSHGNQPQHF
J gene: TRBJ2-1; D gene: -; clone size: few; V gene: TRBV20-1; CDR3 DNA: TGCAGTGCTAGAGTGACCGGGATCTCCTACAATGAGCCGTTCTTC; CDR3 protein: CSARVTGISYNEPFF
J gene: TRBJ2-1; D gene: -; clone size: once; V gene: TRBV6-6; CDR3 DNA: TGTGGCAGCAGTACCCAGGTGAATTACAATGAGCAGTTCTTC; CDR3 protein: CGSSTQVNYNEQFF
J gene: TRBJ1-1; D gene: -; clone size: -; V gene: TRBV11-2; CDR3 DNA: TGTGTCATCAGCTTAGCGGATATGGGGATGAACACTGAAGCTTTCTTT; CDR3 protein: CVISLADMGMNTEAFF
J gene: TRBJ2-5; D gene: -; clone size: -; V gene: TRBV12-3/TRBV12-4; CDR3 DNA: TGTGCCTGCAGCTCTGCGGCAGGGGTCGCAGGAGGTACCCAGTACTTC; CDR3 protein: CACSSAAGVAGGTQYF
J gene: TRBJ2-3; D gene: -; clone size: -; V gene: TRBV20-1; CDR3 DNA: TGCAGTTCTCCGGGTCGGTCCGGGGGCTTGACAGATACGCAGTATTTT; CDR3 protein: CSSPGRSGGLTDTQYF
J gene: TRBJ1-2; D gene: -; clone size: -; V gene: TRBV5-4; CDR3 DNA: TGTGCCAGCAGTTTGGACGTTAACTATGGTTGCACCTTC; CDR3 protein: CASSLDVNYGCTF
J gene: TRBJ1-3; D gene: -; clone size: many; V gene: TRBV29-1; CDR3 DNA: TGCAGCGCTTCTATAGACTGGGGAAACACCATATATTTT; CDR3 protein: CSASIDWGNTIYF
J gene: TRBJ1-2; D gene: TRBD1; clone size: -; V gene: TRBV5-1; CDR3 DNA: TGCGCCAGTAACTCACGAGGACAGGGCCCGCACTATGGCTACACCTTC; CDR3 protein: CASNSRGQGPHYGYTF
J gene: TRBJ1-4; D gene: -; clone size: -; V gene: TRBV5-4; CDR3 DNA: TGTGCCAGCAGCGCCGGGACGTTCGCTAATGATAAACTGTTTTTT; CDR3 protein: CASSAGTFANDKLFF
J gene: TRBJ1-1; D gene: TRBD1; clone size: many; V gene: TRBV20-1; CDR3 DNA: TGCAGTGCTAGAGGGACAGGGGACACTGAAGCTTTCTTT; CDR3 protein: CSARGTGDTEAFF
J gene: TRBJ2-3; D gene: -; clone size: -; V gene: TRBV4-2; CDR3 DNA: TGTGGCAGTTCGAGAGGGGGTGTGACAGATAAGCAGTACTTT; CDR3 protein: CGSSRGGVTDKQYF
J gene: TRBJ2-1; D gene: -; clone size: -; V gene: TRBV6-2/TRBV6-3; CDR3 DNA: TGTGCCAGCACTTACACGCCGACAGGGCAGTTCTTC; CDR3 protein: CASTYTPTGQFF
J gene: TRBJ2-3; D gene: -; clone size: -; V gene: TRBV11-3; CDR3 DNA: TGTGCCAGCAGCCCAATACAGGGAGCCACAGATGTGCAGTATTTT; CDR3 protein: CASSPIQGATDVQYF
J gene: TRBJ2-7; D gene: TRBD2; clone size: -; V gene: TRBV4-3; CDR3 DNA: TGCGCATGCAGCCAAGCCTTTAGCGGGAGGGCCCTCGAGCAGTACTTC; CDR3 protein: CACSQAFSGRALEQYF
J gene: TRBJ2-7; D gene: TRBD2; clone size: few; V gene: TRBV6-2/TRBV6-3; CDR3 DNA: TGTGCCAGCAGTTACCCCGGGACTAGGATCCCCGAGCAGTACTTC; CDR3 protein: CASSYPGTRIPEQYF
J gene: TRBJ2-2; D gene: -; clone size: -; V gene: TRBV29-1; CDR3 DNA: TGTAGCGCCCTAGAGGGAAGGAACACCAGGGAGCTGTTTTTT; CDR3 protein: CSALEGRNTRELFF
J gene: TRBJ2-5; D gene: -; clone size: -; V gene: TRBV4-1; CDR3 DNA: TGCGTCAGCAGCCAACAGTGTGGGCAAGAGAGTCAGTACTTC; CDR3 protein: CVSSQQCGQESQYF
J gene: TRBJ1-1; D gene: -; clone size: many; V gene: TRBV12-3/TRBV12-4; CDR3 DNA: TGTGCCAGCAGGGACCACCAGGGGAACACTGAAGCTTTCTTT; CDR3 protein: CASRDHQGNTEAFF
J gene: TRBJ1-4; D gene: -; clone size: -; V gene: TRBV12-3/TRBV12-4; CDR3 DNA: TGTATCAGCAGTCCGACAGGCCTTAATGAAAAACTGTTTTTT; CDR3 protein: CISSPTGLNEKLFF
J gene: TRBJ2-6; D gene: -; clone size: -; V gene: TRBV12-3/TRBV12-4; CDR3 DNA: TGTGCCAGCACCCTAGGAAGCTATGGGGCCAACTTTCTGACTTTC; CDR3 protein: CASTLGSYGANFLTF
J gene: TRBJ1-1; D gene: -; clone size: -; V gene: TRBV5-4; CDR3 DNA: TGTACCAGCAGCCATAGTATTTGGACAGAGAACACTGAAGCTTTCTTT; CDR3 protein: CTSSHSIWTENTEAFF
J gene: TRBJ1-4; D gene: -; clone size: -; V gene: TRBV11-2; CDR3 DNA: TGTGTCAGCAGCTTGGTCAGAGGGGGAAAACTGTTTTTT; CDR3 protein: CVSSLVRGGKLFF
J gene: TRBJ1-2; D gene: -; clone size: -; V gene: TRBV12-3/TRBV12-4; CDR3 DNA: TGTGCCGGCAGTTTAAATTTTCCGGGCCACTATGGCCACACCTTC; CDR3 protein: CAGSLNFPGHYGHTF
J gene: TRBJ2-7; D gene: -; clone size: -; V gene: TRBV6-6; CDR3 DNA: TGTGCCAGCAGTTGGAACAGGACATTCTACGAGCAGTACTTC; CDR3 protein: CASSWNRTFYEQYF
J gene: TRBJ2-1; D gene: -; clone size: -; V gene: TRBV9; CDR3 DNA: TGTGCCAGCAACGCGCCTCCTGGGTATGAGCAGTTCTTC; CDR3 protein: CASNAPPGYEQFF
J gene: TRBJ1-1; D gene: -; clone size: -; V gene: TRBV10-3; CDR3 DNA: TGTGCCATCAGTGAGCCTCAAGGGCATGTCACTGAGGCTTTCTTT; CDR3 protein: CAISEPQGHVTEAFF